This record covers a single T cell receptor beta chain. Its antigen is as yet unknown. V lost 3 bases and J lost 0, with 8 bases in between. There are 15 residues in the CDR3. Per the germline V gene, CDR1 is LNHDA and CDR2 is SQIVND (reference sequence). The data derive from a study of T cells in Graves' hyperthyroidism and ophthalmopathy. General study results and limits: A median about 7 months before onset, the model predicted ophthalmopathy.

Ophthalmopathy patients showed a Clinical Activity Score of at least 3, NOSPECS grade of at least 4 and duration under 3 months. Patients were excluded for uncontrolled infection, other autoimmune disease, pregnancy or lactation. RNA transcripts were the template for amplifying TCR beta CDR3 regions. The HTBI set primed first-round TCR CDR3 RT-PCR. TCRdb re-called the multiplex PCR reads through MiXCR, storing one row per CDR3 protein. The sample carries fewer than 400,000 distinct CDR3 sequences, 11% to 15% recorded once. The V and J genes are TRBV19 and TRBJ2-2; D is uncertain. Sequencing was carried out using blood. The sequence derives from a man over 45 with Graves' ophthalmopathy. CDR3 sequence reads: CASSMASANTGELFF. For the CDR3, the DNA is TGTGCCAGTAGTATGGCGTCGGCGAACACCGGGGAGCTGTTTTTT.